A single sample is the source of the 26 T cell receptor beta chains below, sequenced in a study of blood T cell dynamics during melanoma immunotherapy (TCRdb year 2020). Library preparation was by the immunoSEQ multiplex PCR assay. This is the immuneACCESS table as TCRdb keeps it, with only in-frame sequences that have V and J called. A part of the clones is gone; compared with another copy, unresolved V genes explain less than half, and the rest is unexplained. The sample table contains a few thousand clones; only one count was recorded for around nine tenths of them. Approximately 17% of the sample is taken by the ten largest. This specimen's time point label, per the study, means: pre-treatment baseline. Specimen: blood, collected from a patient treated with checkpoint blockade. Receptors originate from a human donor with melanoma.

In its sample, this clone was seen once. V is TRBV28 and J is TRBJ2-7, with D perhaps given as TRBD1 or TRBD2 (5 bases each). V lost 4 bases to trimming and J lost 2 bases, with 15 bases between them. This CDR3 spans 15 amino acids. Germline V gene data show CDR1 as MDHEN and CDR2 as SYDVKM. The CDR3 here is CASSSAGSSAYEQYF. Here the CDR3 DNA reads TGTGCCAGCAGTTCCGCAGGGAGCAGTGCCTACGAGCAGTACTTC.

This chain uses TRBV2 with TRBJ2-1, with 7 bases matching TRBD2. V was clipped by 1 base and J by 5 bases; unmatched bases: 11. Per germline, CDR1 SNHLY and CDR2 FYNNEI. CDR3 length: 17 residues. The CDR3 bases are TGTGCCAGCAGTGAAGTGGGGCTAGCGGAGTCCCACAATGAGCAGTTCTTC. It codes for CASSEVGLAESHNEQFF. The entire variable domain, with the rest obtained from reference TRBV2 and TRBJ2-1, is as follows: EPEVTQTPSHQVTQMGQEVILRCVPISNHLYFYWYRQILGQKVEFLVSFYNNEISEKSEIFDDQFSVERPDGSNFTLKIRSTKLEDSAMYFCASSEVGLAESHNEQFFGPGTRLTVL.

The gene calls are TRBV28 and TRBJ2-1; 8 bases match TRBD2. Germline assignment: CDR1 MDHEN and CDR2 SYDVKM. The CDR3 runs to 16 residues. V gave up 4 bases and J gave up 9 bases; unmatched junction bases: 14. The CDR3 loop is CASSYTRGTSSSEQFF. For the CDR3, the DNA is TGTGCCAGCAGTTACACGAGAGGGACTAGTAGCAGTGAGCAGTTCTTC.

The chain combines TRBV5-1 with TRBJ1-1, with unresolved D. Per germline, CDR1 SGHRS and CDR2 YFSETQ. Trimming shortened V by 1 base and J by 2 bases, and 9 bases separated the two germline ends. The length of the CDR3 is 14 residues. CDR3 residues: CASSLKELNTEAFF. The DNA of the CDR3 is TGCGCCAGCAGCTTGAAGGAGCTAAACACTGAAGCTTTCTTT.

J is TRBJ2-1 and V is TRBV27, with TRBD1 identical over 8 bases. The CDR3 consists of 14 residues. J was trimmed by 7 bases and V by 7 bases; bases with no gene match: 9. CDR1 is MNHEY and CDR2 is SMNVEV in the germline V gene (reference sequence). The CDR3 loop is CASTQPDRENEQFF. DNA for the CDR3: TGTGCCAGCACCCAACCGGACAGGGAAAATGAGCAGTTCTTC.

The chain has TRBV19 and TRBJ2-3; 8 bases line up with TRBD1. Germline V gives CDR1 LNHDA, CDR2 SQIVND (reference sequence). The CDR3 is 17 residues long. Unmatched junction bases numbered 13, after V lost 5 bases and J lost 3 bases. CDR3 coding DNA: TGTGCCAGTAGTTCTCCCCCCGGGACAGGCTTTACAGATACGCAGTATTTT. It specifies CASSSPPGTGFTDTQYF.

This clone was picked up one time. The rearrangement uses TRBV19 and TRBJ2-3; 10 nucleotides agree with TRBD2. CDR3 length: 18 residues. CDR1 is LNHDA, CDR2 SQIVND, per germline (reference sequence). V lost 0 bases and J lost 4; bases outside the gene matches: 10. CDR3 nucleotide sequence: TGTGCCAGTAGTATAGATAGGAGCGGGAGGGCCAACTCAGATACGCAGTATTTT. Translated, it gives CASSIDRSGRANSDTQYF.

This clone was seen just once. The V gene is TRBV5-1, the J gene TRBJ2-7; maybe TRBD1 (5 bases). CDR3 length: 13 residues. CDR1 and CDR2 (germline): SGHRS, YFSETQ. V lost 3 bases, J lost 3 bases, and 10 bases lay in between. CDR3 region: CASSSRQFYEQYF. CDR3 coding DNA: TGCGCCAGCAGCTCCAGACAGTTCTACGAGCAGTACTTC.

J is TRBJ2-7 and V is TRBV6-8; D possibly corresponds to TRBD1 (5 bases). CDR1 is MNHGY, CDR2 SAAAGT, per germline. V lost 10 bases to trimming and J lost 10 bases, with 11 bases between them. CDR3 length: 9 residues. The CDR3 DNA sequence: TGTGCCAACCCAGGGATACAGTACTTC. Its protein product is CANPGIQYF.

DNA of the CDR3: TGTGCCAGCAGTGAATATGGCGTACACGAGCAGTACTTC. Protein product: CASSEYGVHEQYF. The chain joins TRBV25-1 to TRBJ2-7; unclear D gene. V lost 0 bases and J 5 bases, leaving 8 bases between the germline ends. The germline V gene has CDR1 MGHDK and CDR2 SYGVNS. The CDR3 is 13 residues long.

The chain couples TRBV5-1 to TRBJ2-1, with 7 bases matching TRBD2. The CDR3 consists of 15 residues. The V segment lost 0 bases and the J segment 10 bases; nucleotides outside the gene matches: 10. CDR1 is SGHRS, CDR2 YFSETQ, per germline. DNA for the CDR3: TGCGCCAGCAGCTTGGGGGAGGGAGGGAAGTTGGAGCAGTTCTTC. Its translation: CASSLGEGGKLEQFF. Drawing the rest from reference TRBV5-1 and TRBJ2-1, the complete variable domain is KAGVTQTPRYLIKTRGQQVTLSCSPISGHRSVSWYQQTPGQGLQFLFEYFSETQRNKGNFPGRFSGRQFSNSRSEMNVSTLELGDSALYLCASSLGEGGKLEQFFGPGTRLTVL.

The count of this clone is one. A junction end diverges from the germline sequence, so it may reflect a read error. The chain has TRBV7-7 and TRBJ2-7; D is ambiguous. The CDR3 has 15 residues. CDR1 SSHAT and CDR2 FNYEAQ come from the germline V gene (reference sequence). Written as DNA, the CDR3 is TGTGCTAGCAGCTTAGTTGAGAGCCCCTACGACGAGCAGTACTTC. It translates to CASSLVESPYDEQYF. The variable domain in full, with the rest retrieved from reference TRBV7-7 and TRBJ2-7, is GAGVSQSPRYKVTKRGQDVTLRCDPISSHATLYWYQQALGQGPEFLTYFNYEAQPDKSGLPSDRFSAERPEGSISTLTIQRTEQRDSAMYRCASSLVESPYDEQYFGPGTRLTVT.

The CDR3 reads CASRGSNSPLHF. The CDR3 region has the DNA TGCGCCAGCCGCGGATCAAATTCACCCCTCCACTTT. The chain combines TRBV4-3 with TRBJ1-6, with D unclear. V dropped 8 bases and J dropped 7 bases, with 9 bases sitting between them. The CDR3 is made up of 12 amino acids. The V gene's germline CDR1 is LGHNA and CDR2 YSLEER.

The gene calls are TRBV27 and TRBJ2-1; D ambiguous. Germline values: CDR1 MNHEY, CDR2 SMNVEV (reference sequence). V was cut by 2 bases and J by 4 bases, with 15 bases left in between. This CDR3 comprises 16 residues. CDR3 coding DNA: TGTGCCAGCAGTTTAGATCCCCAATCTTTGTACAATGAGCAGTTCTTC. Amino acids: CASSLDPQSLYNEQFF.

The chain recombines TRBV6-4 with TRBJ1-4, with no clear D. Germline values: CDR1 MRHNA, CDR2 SNTAGT. CDR3 size: 13 residues. Trimming took 3 bases from V and 8 from J, leaving 10 bases between them. DNA of the CDR3: TGTGCCAGCAGTGAACGGATGTTCGAAAAACTGTTTTTT. Translation gives CASSERMFEKLFF.

This chain connects TRBV6-6 to TRBJ2-3; 8 bases are a match to TRBD1. The J segment lost 4 bases and the V segment lost 6 bases, leaving 12 bases of the junction unmatched. The CDR3 loop spans 16 amino acids. Germline CDR1 and CDR2: MNHNY and SVGAGI (reference sequence). The CDR3 sequence is CASRAGGARSADTQYF. The DNA of the CDR3 is TGTGCCAGCAGGGCAGGGGGCGCGAGGTCTGCAGATACGCAGTATTTT.

This clone was seen only once. V gene TRBV18 combines with J gene TRBJ1-5; D is unresolved. The germline V gene encodes CDR1 KGHSH and CDR2 LQKENI. Between the trimmed V and J ends, which lost 5 bases and 1 base, there was a span of 9 bases. The CDR3 extends over 14 amino acids. The CDR3 nucleotides are TGTGCCAGCTCATCCGTAGACAGCAATCAGCCCCAGCATTTT. This translates into CASSSVDSNQPQHF.

This clone was seen more than once but under ten times. This chain uses TRBV5-1 with TRBJ2-7, with D perhaps TRBD1 or TRBD2 (5 bases each). Germline CDR1 reads SGHRS; CDR2 reads YFSETQ. The CDR3 runs 14 residues. V lost 4 bases and J lost 6, with 17 bases in between. The CDR3 DNA sequence: TGCGCCAGCAGCCCCAGGACGACAGAGGGCGAGCAGTACTTC. This translates into CASSPRTTEGEQYF.

This clone has only one observation. V and J are TRBV5-1 and TRBJ2-7, with D perhaps matching TRBD1 (5 bases). V was shortened by 4 bases and J by 0 bases, with 14 bases between the two germline ends. Per the germline V gene, CDR1 is SGHRS and CDR2 is YFSETQ. The CDR3 covers 15 residues. CDR3 residues: CASSRSGAASYEQYF. CDR3 DNA: TGCGCCAGCAGCCGGTCTGGGGCAGCCTCCTACGAGCAGTACTTC.

This clone was observed a few times. J is TRBJ1-5 and V is TRBV7-9, with a weak D call TRBD1 (6 bases). V shed 7 bases and J shed 3 bases, with 10 bases lying between them. This CDR3 has 13 amino acids. Germline V gene lookup returns CDR1 SEHNR and CDR2 FQNEAQ (reference sequence). This chain's CDR3 is CASKAGANQPQHF. The CDR3 nucleotides are TGTGCCAGCAAAGCAGGGGCCAATCAGCCCCAGCATTTT.

V and J are TRBV5-6 and TRBJ2-7, with 12 bases matching TRBD1. V shed 3 bases and J 5 bases; nucleotides not matched to a gene: 6. There are 15 residues in the CDR3. Germline V gives CDR1 SGHDT, CDR2 YYEEEE. In DNA, the CDR3 is TGTGCCAGCAGCTGGGGGGACAGGGGGCTCGACGAGCAGTACTTC. Translating gives CASSWGDRGLDEQYF.

The chain joins TRBV5-5 to TRBJ1-1; 8 nucleotides line up with TRBD1. The CDR3 totals 12 residues. Germline V gives CDR1 SGHKS, CDR2 YYEKEE (reference sequence). Losses at the gene ends were 2 bases for V and 10 bases for J; bases not matched to a gene: 4. DNA of the CDR3: TGTGCCAGCAGCTTTTGGACAGGGAGAGCTTTCTTT. Amino acid sequence: CASSFWTGRAFF.

This clone has more than one count but fewer than ten. J is TRBJ2-2 and V is TRBV29-1; maybe TRBD1 (6 bases). The CDR3 spans 13 residues. Germline assignment: CDR1 SQVTM and CDR2 ANQGSEA. V was cut by 5 bases and J by 4 bases, with 11 bases left in between. The CDR3, as DNA: TGCAGCGTTACAGGGATGGGCACCGGGGAGCTGTTTTTT. This translates into CSVTGMGTGELFF.

In its sample, this clone was seen a few times. The V gene is TRBV4-2, the J gene TRBJ1-1; D is unresolved. Germline V gene data show CDR1 as LGHNA and CDR2 as YNFKEQ. The CDR3 is made up of 13 amino acids. V was cut by 3 bases and J by 0 bases, with 5 bases left in between. The CDR3 spells CASSHVMNTEAFF. The CDR3 region has the DNA TGTGCCAGCAGCCATGTCATGAACACTGAAGCTTTCTTT.

The rearrangement uses TRBV4-3 and TRBJ2-1, with a possible D match to TRBD2 (6 bases). V gave up 0 bases and J gave up 6 bases, with 12 bases separating them. The CDR3 is 15 residues long. Germline CDR1 and CDR2: LGHNA and YSLEER. In DNA, the CDR3 is TGCGCCAGCAGCCAAGACTCTACTAGCTTCAATGAGCAGTTCTTC. It is translated as CASSQDSTSFNEQFF.

This sequence joins TRBV28 and TRBJ2-7; 8 bases agree with TRBD1. CDR1 and CDR2 from the germline V gene are MDHEN and SYDVKM. The CDR3 is 14 residues long. With 6 bases clipped from V and 0 bases from J, the junction kept 4 bases outside the gene matches. This CDR3 reads CASRGTGASYEQYF. In DNA, the CDR3 is TGTGCCAGCAGAGGGACAGGAGCCTCCTACGAGCAGTACTTC.